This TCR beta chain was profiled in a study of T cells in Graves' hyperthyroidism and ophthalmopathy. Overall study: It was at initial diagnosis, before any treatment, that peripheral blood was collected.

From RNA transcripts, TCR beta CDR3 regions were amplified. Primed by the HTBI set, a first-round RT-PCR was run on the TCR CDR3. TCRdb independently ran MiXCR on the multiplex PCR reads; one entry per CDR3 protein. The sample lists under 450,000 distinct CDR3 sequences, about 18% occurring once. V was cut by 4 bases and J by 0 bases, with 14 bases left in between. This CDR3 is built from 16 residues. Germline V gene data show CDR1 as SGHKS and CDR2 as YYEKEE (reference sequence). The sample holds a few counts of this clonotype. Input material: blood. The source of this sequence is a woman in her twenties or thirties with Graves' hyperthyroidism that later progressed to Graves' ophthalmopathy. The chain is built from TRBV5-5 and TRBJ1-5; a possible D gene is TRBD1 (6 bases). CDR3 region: CASSPDRGYSNQPQHF. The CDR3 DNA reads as TGTGCCAGCAGCCCGGACAGAGGATATAGCAATCAGCCCCAGCATTTT.